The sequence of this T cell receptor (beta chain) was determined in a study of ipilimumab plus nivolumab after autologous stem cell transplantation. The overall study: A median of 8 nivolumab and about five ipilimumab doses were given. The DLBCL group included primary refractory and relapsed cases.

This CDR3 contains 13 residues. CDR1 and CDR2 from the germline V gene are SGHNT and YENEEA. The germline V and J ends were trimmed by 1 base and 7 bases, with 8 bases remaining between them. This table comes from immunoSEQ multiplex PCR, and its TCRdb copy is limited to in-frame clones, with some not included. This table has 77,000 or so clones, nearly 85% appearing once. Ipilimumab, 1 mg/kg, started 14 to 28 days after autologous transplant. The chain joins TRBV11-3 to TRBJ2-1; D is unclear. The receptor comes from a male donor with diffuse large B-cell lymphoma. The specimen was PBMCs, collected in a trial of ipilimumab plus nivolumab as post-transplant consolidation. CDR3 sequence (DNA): TGTGCCAGCAGCTTAGGACATCCTAATGAGCAGTTCTTC. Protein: CASSLGHPNEQFF.